The 32 T cell receptor beta chains listed next were all sequenced from one sample in a study of OX40 agonist ivuxolimab in advanced cancers. Using immunoSEQ multiplex PCR, the repertoire was profiled, and TCRdb retains in-frame clones only, with some absent. The sample carries approximately 40,000 clones, approximately 84% recorded once. The sequencing here drew on CD4+ or CD8+ T cells sorted from blood, taken in a trial of the OX40 agonist ivuxolimab. These receptor sequences come from an adult with an advanced solid tumor such as melanoma, head and neck, liver or kidney cancer.

The rearrangement joins TRBV11-3 to TRBJ2-2; D remains unclear. Germline V lookup: CDR1 SGHNT, CDR2 YENEEA. This CDR3 is 14 amino acids long. With 8 bases removed from V and 3 bases from J, the gap between germline ends came to 13 bases. In DNA, the CDR3 is TGTGCCAGCGCCCTTCTCCTTCACACCGGGGAGCTGTTTTTT. Its protein is CASALLLHTGELFF.

A single count supports this clone. This chain joins TRBV9 and TRBJ2-7; D is possibly TRBD1 or TRBD2 (6 bases each). The CDR3 consists of 16 residues. V shed 5 bases and J shed 5 bases, with 23 bases lying between them. CDR1 is SGDLS and CDR2 is YYNGEE in the germline V gene. CDR3 DNA sequence: TGTGCCAGCAGTCTCATAGCGGAGGGGGTTTTAGACGAGCAGTACTTC. Its protein is CASSLIAEGVLDEQYF. The full variable domain, with the rest looked up from reference TRBV9 and TRBJ2-7, is DSGVTQTPKHLITATGQRVTLRCSPRSGDLSVYWYQQSLDQGLQFLIQYYNGEERAKGNILERFSAQQFPDLHSELNLSSLELGDSALYFCASSLIAEGVLDEQYFGPGTRLTVT.

The chain employs TRBV7-9 and TRBJ1-5; TRBD1 might be the D (6 bases). CDR3 length: 14 amino acids. The V and J ends lost 4 bases and 9 bases respectively, with 16 bases between them. From germline, CDR1 is SEHNR and CDR2 FQNEAQ (reference sequence). CDR3 loop: CASSSPQRGSPQHF. As DNA, the CDR3 is TGTGCCAGCAGCTCCCCGCAAAGGGGGTCGCCCCAGCATTTT.

Judged by abundance, this clone is medium-sized. The rearrangement links TRBV7-8 to TRBJ1-1; D unresolved. Germline-derived CDR1 and CDR2 are SGHVS and FQNEAQ. Trimming shortened V by 8 bases and J by 4 bases, and 20 bases separated the two germline ends. There are 15 residues in the CDR3. The CDR3 region has the DNA TGTGCCAGCCTTGGCGAGTTTACGGGAGGCACTGAAGCTTTCTTT. Translation gives CASLGEFTGGTEAFF.

This clone was recorded many times. The rearrangement joins TRBV7-8 to TRBJ1-1; 8 nucleotides agree with TRBD1. Germline V CDR1 and CDR2: SGHVS, FQNEAQ. The junction had 12 bases not matched to a gene; V was cut back by 0 bases and J by 6 bases. The CDR3 length is 17 residues. DNA of the CDR3: TGTGCCAGCAGCTTAGCATGGACAGGGTGGCCCAGGGCTGAAGCTTTCTTT. Residues: CASSLAWTGWPRAEAFF.

The chain joins TRBV11-2 to TRBJ2-7; D possibly uses TRBD1 or TRBD2 (6 bases each). Germline CDR1 SGHAT, CDR2 FQNNGV. This CDR3 has 15 residues. The V gene lost 4 bases and the J gene lost 0 bases, with 13 bases spanning the gap. Written as DNA, the CDR3 is TGTGCCAGCAGCTCGCTGGAGGGGGTCTCCTACGAGCAGTACTTC. It is translated as CASSSLEGVSYEQYF.

The chain is built from TRBV11-3 and TRBJ2-4, with D perhaps being TRBD1 or TRBD2 (5 bases each). Germline values: CDR1 SGHNT, CDR2 YENEEA. The length of the CDR3 is 12 residues. V lost 8 bases, J lost 6 bases, and 11 bases lay in between. CDR3 DNA: TGTGCCAGCCGGGACGAGAGAAACATTCAGTACTTC. Translating gives CASRDERNIQYF.

The chain recombines TRBV10-3 with TRBJ1-1, with D perhaps TRBD1 (5 bases). The length of the CDR3 is 13 residues. Trimming pared 6 bases from V and 6 bases from J, leaving 14 bases between. CDR1 is ENHRY, CDR2 SYGVKD, per germline. CDR3 coding DNA: TGTGCCATCAGGGACCCTGGGACTTCTGAAGCTTTCTTT. As protein: CAIRDPGTSEAFF.

V and J are TRBV6-4 and TRBJ2-1, with TRBD1 identical over 8 bases. V lost 5 bases, J lost 5 bases, and 5 bases stayed unmatched. CDR1 and CDR2 (germline): MRHNA, SNTAGT. The CDR3 is 14 residues long. DNA of the CDR3: TGTGCCAGCAGTTTCCAGACAGGGGACAATGAGCAGTTCTTC. Encoded protein: CASSFQTGDNEQFF.

This clone appeared a few times. The chain carries TRBV20-1 and TRBJ1-2, with D unclear. V lost 3 bases and J 4 bases, leaving 6 bases between the germline ends. Germline V lookup: CDR1 DFQATT, CDR2 SNEGSKA (reference sequence). The CDR3 contains 11 residues. In nucleotides, the CDR3 is TGCAGTGCTAGCGGATCCTATGGCTACACCTTC. This sequence encodes CSASGSYGYTF.

The rearrangement uses TRBV6-4 and TRBJ2-6; a weak D match, TRBD1 (5 bases). The CDR3 length is 16 residues. V shed 8 bases and J shed 0 bases, with 14 bases lying between them. Germline V gene sequence: CDR1 MRHNA, CDR2 SNTAGT. In nucleotides, the CDR3 is TGTGCCAGCCCTTGGGGCGAAGACTCTGGGGCCAACGTCCTGACTTTC. The encoded protein is CASPWGEDSGANVLTF.

The chain carries TRBV30 and TRBJ2-1, with D possibly matching TRBD2 (7 bases). Germline V CDR1 and CDR2: GTSNPN, SVGIG (reference sequence). V was shortened by 8 bases and J by 4 bases, with 15 bases between the two germline ends. The CDR3 has 13 residues. The CDR3 loop reads CAGGASAYNEQFF. CDR3 in DNA: TGTGCCGGGGGGGCTAGCGCATACAATGAGCAGTTCTTC.

The V gene is TRBV5-4, the J gene TRBJ2-7; no clear D. The length of the CDR3 is 12 residues. Trimming took off 0 bases at V and 2 bases at J, with 3 bases between the two ends. CDR1 is SGHNT, CDR2 YYREEE, per germline (reference sequence). The CDR3 bases are TGTGCCAGCAGCTTGGGGACCTACGAGCAGTACTTC. Translation: CASSLGTYEQYF.

This chain links TRBV11-2 with TRBJ2-7; TRBD2 matches 7 bases. This CDR3 has 15 residues. Germline lookup yields CDR1 SGHAT and CDR2 FQNNGV. Trimming at V came to 0 bases and at J to 2 bases, leaving 4 bases not matched to a gene. The CDR3 region has the DNA TGTGCCAGCAGCTTAGATCCCGGACTAGCCTACGAGCAGTACTTC. This gives the protein CASSLDPGLAYEQYF.

The rearrangement links TRBV7-6 to TRBJ2-2; TRBD2 agrees at 12 bases. Germline CDR1 reads SGHVS; CDR2 reads FNYEAQ. The trim removed 5 bases at V and 6 bases at J, leaving 10 bases unmatched. There are 17 residues in the CDR3. CDR3 amino acids: CASSPHGGLAGPGELFF. CDR3 nucleotides: TGTGCCAGCAGCCCCCACGGGGGACTAGCGGGTCCCGGGGAGCTGTTTTTT.

This clone was seen a single time. The rearrangement joins TRBV21-1 to TRBJ1-1. TRBV21-1 is designated a pseudogene. This CDR3 is built from 12 residues. Here the CDR3 reads CASSKAGEEAFF. CDR3 nucleotides: TGTGCCAGCAGCAAAGCGGGAGAAGAAGCTTTCTTT.

In its sample, this clone was seen a few times. This chain joins TRBV10-3 and TRBJ2-3, with 7 positions matching TRBD1. CDR3 length equals 20 residues. Trimming at V came to 2 bases and at J to 0 bases, leaving 17 bases not matched to a gene. CDR1 and CDR2 (germline): ENHRY, SYGVKD. This CDR3 reads CAISEPLKGAQMVSTDTQYF. The CDR3 DNA reads TGTGCCATCAGTGAGCCATTGAAGGGGGCCCAAATGGTGAGCACAGATACGCAGTATTTT.

The V and J genes are TRBV30 and TRBJ2-7; D is ambiguous. CDR1 is GTSNPN, CDR2 SVGIG, per germline (reference sequence). CDR3 length: 12 residues. The germline V and J ends were trimmed by 0 bases and 6 bases, with 9 bases remaining between them. The CDR3 DNA reads as TGTGCCTGGAGTGTAGATTTCCTCGAGCAGTACTTC. Its protein product is CAWSVDFLEQYF.

The chain has TRBV5-5 and TRBJ1-1, with a possible D match to TRBD1 (5 bases). The V gene's germline CDR1 is SGHKS and CDR2 YYEKEE (reference sequence). This CDR3 region has 15 residues. V dropped 3 bases and J dropped 11 bases, with 23 bases sitting between them. CDR3 nucleotides: TGTGCCAGCAGCTCGCAAGGGACGGCGTCATGGTGGGCTTTCTTT. Translating gives CASSSQGTASWWAFF.

V is TRBV30 and J is TRBJ1-2; no firm D call. The length of the CDR3 is 16 residues. Germline CDR1 is GTSNPN and CDR2 is SVGIG (reference sequence). The V and J ends lost 0 bases and 8 bases respectively, with 22 bases between them. As DNA, the CDR3 is TGTGCCTGGAGTGTAAGCCCAACGGGAGCACTCGGGGGCTACACCTTC. Translation gives CAWSVSPTGALGGYTF.

This rearrangement joins TRBV29-1 to TRBJ1-2; tentative D call: TRBD1 (5 bases). The V gene lost 4 bases and the J gene lost 7 bases, with 10 bases spanning the gap. Germline CDR1 is SQVTM and CDR2 is ANQGSEA. The CDR3 is made up of 11 amino acids. CDR3 coding DNA: TGCAGCGTTGTGACGGGGCTTGGCTACACCTTC. Its translation is CSVVTGLGYTF. Based on the CDR3 plus reference TRBV29-1 and TRBJ1-2, the full variable domain is SAVISQKPSRDICQRGTSLTIQCQVDSQVTMMFWYRQQPGQSLTLIATANQGSEATYESGFVIDKFPISRPNLTFSTLTVSNMSPEDSSIYLCSVVTGLGYTFGSGTRLTVV.

V and J are TRBV27 and TRBJ2-2; D is perhaps TRBD2 (5 bases). The CDR3 is made up of 16 amino acids. Between the trimmed V and J ends, which lost 3 bases and 0 bases, there was a span of 11 bases. Germline V lookup: CDR1 MNHEY, CDR2 SMNVEV (reference sequence). The CDR3 nucleotides are TGTGCCAGCAGTTTCCTGGGAGCAGCGAACACCGGGGAGCTGTTTTTT. Translated: CASSFLGAANTGELFF.

In its sample, this clone ranks as medium-sized. The CDR3 spells CASSLEGSRNQPQHF. CDR3 bases: TGTGCCAGTAGCCTGGAGGGTTCCCGCAATCAGCCCCAGCATTTT. The chain recombines TRBV19 with TRBJ1-5, with D unresolved. Germline V CDR1 and CDR2: LNHDA, SQIVND (reference sequence). The CDR3 has 15 amino acids. V was clipped by 6 bases and J by 2 bases, with 14 bases between them.

The chain combines TRBV9 with TRBJ2-2; unclear D gene. V was pared by 3 bases and J by 2 bases, with 8 bases between. This CDR3 region has 14 residues. Germline assignment: CDR1 SGDLS and CDR2 YYNGEE. Here the CDR3 DNA reads TGTGCCAGCAGCGAGGGTGCCAACACCGGGGAGCTGTTTTTT. This codes for CASSEGANTGELFF.

V and J are TRBV30 and TRBJ1-5; no clear D gene. The germline gives CDR1 GTSNPN, CDR2 SVGIG (reference sequence). This CDR3 is built from 13 residues. V lost 1 base and J 4 bases, leaving 8 bases between the germline ends. This chain's CDR3 is CAWSEGLNQPQHF. In DNA form, the CDR3 reads TGTGCCTGGAGTGAAGGCCTAAATCAGCCCCAGCATTTT.

In DNA, the CDR3 is TGCGCCAGCAGCCAACTTGGACGGTTAAATGAAAAACTGTTTTTT. It encodes CASSQLGRLNEKLFF. The V call is TRBV4-3, the J call TRBJ1-4; D not certain. The CDR3 is 15 residues long. Trimming took off 2 bases at V and 5 bases at J, with 12 bases between the two ends. Germline V gene lookup returns CDR1 LGHNA and CDR2 YSLEER.

The chain joins TRBV18 to TRBJ2-7, with 10 bases matching TRBD1. The CDR3 is 18 amino acids. V shed 2 bases, J shed 5 bases, and the junction held 15 bases outside the gene matches. Germline V lookup: CDR1 KGHSH, CDR2 LQKENI. CDR3 sequence reads: CASSPTRIWDRGVDEQYF. The CDR3 DNA sequence: TGTGCCAGCTCACCAACGAGGATATGGGACAGGGGCGTGGACGAGCAGTACTTC.

This clone was recorded a few times. V and J are TRBV27 and TRBJ1-2, with D perhaps TRBD1 (6 bases). V was shortened by 0 bases and J by 3 bases, with 11 bases between the two germline ends. The CDR3 is made up of 15 amino acids. Germline V gives CDR1 MNHEY, CDR2 SMNVEV (reference sequence). The CDR3 nucleotides are TGTGCCAGCAGTTTATCGTGGGGGCGCGACTATGGCTACACCTTC. It translates to CASSLSWGRDYGYTF.

The chain couples TRBV7-2 to TRBJ2-5; the match to TRBD2 covers 13 bases. Germline assignment: CDR1 SGHTA and CDR2 FQGNSA. CDR3 size: 16 residues. Unmatched junction bases numbered 3, after V lost 4 bases and J lost 1 base. CDR3 sequence reads: CASSSTSGRPQETQYF. DNA of the CDR3: TGTGCCAGCAGCTCGACTAGCGGGAGGCCCCAAGAGACCCAGTACTTC.

The chain couples TRBV6-5 to TRBJ2-3, with 12 bases lining up with TRBD1. Germline V lookup: CDR1 MNHEY, CDR2 SVGAGI. V dropped 0 bases and J dropped 6; count of bases not matched to a gene: 4. CDR3 length equals 16 residues. The CDR3 loop reads CASSYSGTGGRDTQYF. CDR3 nucleotide sequence: TGTGCCAGCAGTTACTCGGGGACAGGGGGCCGGGATACGCAGTATTTT.

V and J are TRBV5-8 and TRBJ2-5, with unresolved D. Per germline, CDR1 SGHTS and CDR2 YDEGEE. The CDR3 spans 16 residues. V shed 2 bases and J shed 3 bases, with 17 bases lying between them. CDR3 sequence reads: CASSLSHPRSEETQYF. CDR3 DNA: TGTGCCAGCAGCTTAAGTCACCCTAGGTCGGAAGAGACCCAGTACTTC.

The rearrangement uses TRBV6-6 and TRBJ2-3; no clear D gene. The CDR3 sequence is 13 residues long. V lost 3 bases and J lost 3, with 7 bases in between. Germline V gene sequence: CDR1 MNHNY, CDR2 SVGAGI (reference sequence). The CDR3 here is CASSYVATDTQYF. CDR3 sequence (DNA): TGTGCCAGCAGTTATGTCGCGACAGATACGCAGTATTTT.